These T cell receptor beta chains were read from a single sample in a study of blood T cell repertoires in COVID-19. Some clones are missing from TCRdb's copy, which holds only in-frame ones; the method was immunoSEQ multiplex PCR. The sample carries some 28,000 clones, roughly 87% recorded once. Sequencing used peripheral blood. Receptors originate from a human donor in a cohort sampled during active COVID-19. Each CDR3 is given with its conserved first and last residue. A D gene is named only where the DNA matches it firmly.

TRBJ2-1	TRBD2	TRBV2	TGTGCCAGCAGCCAGGGACTAGCGGGAGGGGGGAATGAGCAGTTCTTC	CASSQGLAGGGNEQFF
TRBJ1-6	TRBD1	TRBV18	TGTGCCAGCTCGGGGGGACAGCGTAATTCACCCCTCCACTTT	CASSGGQRNSPLHF
TRBJ1-1	-	TRBV25-1	TGTGCCAGCAGTGAATCGACAATCGCTGGGACTGAAGCTTTCTTT	CASSESTIAGTEAFF
TRBJ2-3	TRBD2	TRBV5-1	TGCGCCAGCAGCGCAAGCGGGGGGTTAACAGATACGCAGTATTTT	CASSASGGLTDTQYF
TRBJ2-1	TRBD1	TRBV2	TGTGCCACACGAGGGGGCGGCAATGAGCAGTTCTTC	CATRGGGNEQFF
TRBJ1-1	-	TRBV29-1	TGCAGCGTTGAAGTACCAGGGATGAACACTGAAGCTTTCTTT	CSVEVPGMNTEAFF
TRBJ1-5	TRBD1	TRBV18	TGTGCCAGCTCACCACAAGGACAGGGTGGCAATCAGCCCCAGCATTTT	CASSPQGQGGNQPQHF
TRBJ2-7	TRBD2	TRBV12-3/TRBV12-4	TGTGCCAGCAGTCGACTAGCAGCACCAGAGCAGTACTTC	CASSRLAAPEQYF
TRBJ2-5	-	TRBV4-1	TGCGCCAGCAGCCTCGGTCTAGCGCAACAAGAGACCCAGTACTTC	CASSLGLAQQETQYF
TRBJ2-3	TRBD1	TRBV30	TGTGCCTGTAGGGACAGGGGCACAGATACGCAGTATTTT	CACRDRGTDTQYF
TRBJ2-2	-	TRBV6-5	TGTGCCAGCAGACTTACCCAGAACACCGGGGAGCTGTTTTTT	CASRLTQNTGELFF
TRBJ1-6	TRBD1	TRBV3-1/TRBV3-2	TGTGCCAGCAGCCAGCGGACAGGGGGGTATATTTCACCCCTCCACTTT	CASSQRTGGYISPLHF
TRBJ1-2	-	TRBV7-8	TGTGCCAGCAGCCCCGGTGGAGGGACCTTCTATGGCTACACCTTC	CASSPGGGTFYGYTF
TRBJ2-6	-	TRBV27	TGTGCCAGCAGTCCTTACAGGGTTGGGGCCAACGTCCTGACTTTC	CASSPYRVGANVLTF
TRBJ1-1	-	TRBV2	TGTGCCAGCAGGCAAACCGGGACACCGAACACTGAAGCTTTCTTT	CASRQTGTPNTEAFF
TRBJ2-1	TRBD2	TRBV5-1	TGCGCCAGCAGCTTGGAACTAGCGGGGGGCTACAATGAGCAGTTCTTC	CASSLELAGGYNEQFF
TRBJ2-1	TRBD2	TRBV10-3	TGTGCCATCAGTGATAGCGGGGGGGCCTACAATGAGCAGTTCTTC	CAISDSGGAYNEQFF
TRBJ2-2	TRBD2	TRBV15	TGTGCCACCAGCAGGCGGCTAGCGGGAAACACCGGGGAGCTGTTTTTT	CATSRRLAGNTGELFF
TRBJ1-6	-	TRBV30	TGTGCCTGGAGTGTCCAGGGTAGATCACCCCTCCACTTT	CAWSVQGRSPLHF